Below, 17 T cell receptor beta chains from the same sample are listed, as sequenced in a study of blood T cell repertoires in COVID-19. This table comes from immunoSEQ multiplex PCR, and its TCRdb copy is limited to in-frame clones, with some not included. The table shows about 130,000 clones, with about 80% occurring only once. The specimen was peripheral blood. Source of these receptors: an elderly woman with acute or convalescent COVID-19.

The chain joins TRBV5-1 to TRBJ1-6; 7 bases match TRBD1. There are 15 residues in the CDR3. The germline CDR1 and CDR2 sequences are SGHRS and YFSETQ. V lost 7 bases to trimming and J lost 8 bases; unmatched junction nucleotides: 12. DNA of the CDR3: TGCGCCAGCCAGACCCTCGGGCAGGGGGATTCACCCCTCCACTTT. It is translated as CASQTLGQGDSPLHF.

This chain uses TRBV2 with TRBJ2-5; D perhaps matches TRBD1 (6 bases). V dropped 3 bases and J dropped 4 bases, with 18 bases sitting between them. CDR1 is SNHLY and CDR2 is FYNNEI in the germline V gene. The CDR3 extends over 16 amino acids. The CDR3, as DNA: TGTGCCAGCAGTGATGTGGGGGCGCCTCCGGGAGAGACCCAGTACTTC. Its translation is CASSDVGAPPGETQYF.

CDR3 in amino acids: CASRAGQHNSPLHF. CDR3 nucleotide sequence: TGTGCCAGCAGAGCGGGGCAGCATAATTCACCCCTCCACTTT. The V and J genes are TRBV6-5 and TRBJ1-6; maybe TRBD1 (5 bases). Germline V lookup: CDR1 MNHEY, CDR2 SVGAGI. V lost 6 bases and J 5 bases, leaving 11 bases between the germline ends. The CDR3 is made up of 14 amino acids.

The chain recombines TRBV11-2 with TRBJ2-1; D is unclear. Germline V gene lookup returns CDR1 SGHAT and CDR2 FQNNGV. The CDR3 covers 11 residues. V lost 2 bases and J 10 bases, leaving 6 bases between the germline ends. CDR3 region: CASSLSLEQFF. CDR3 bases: TGTGCCAGCAGCTTATCCCTCGAGCAGTTCTTC.

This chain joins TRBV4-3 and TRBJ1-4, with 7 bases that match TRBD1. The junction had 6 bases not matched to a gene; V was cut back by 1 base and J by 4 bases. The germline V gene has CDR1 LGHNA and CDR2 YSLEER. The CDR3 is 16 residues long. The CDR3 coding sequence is TGCGCCAGCAGCCAAGCGGGGGACAGAAGTAATGAAAAACTGTTTTTT. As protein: CASSQAGDRSNEKLFF.

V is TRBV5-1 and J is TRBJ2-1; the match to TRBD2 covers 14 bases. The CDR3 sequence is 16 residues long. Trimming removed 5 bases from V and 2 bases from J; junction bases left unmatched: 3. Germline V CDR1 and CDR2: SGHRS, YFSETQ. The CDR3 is CASRRLAGGTYNEQFF. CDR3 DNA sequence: TGCGCCAGCAGGAGACTAGCGGGGGGGACCTACAATGAGCAGTTCTTC.

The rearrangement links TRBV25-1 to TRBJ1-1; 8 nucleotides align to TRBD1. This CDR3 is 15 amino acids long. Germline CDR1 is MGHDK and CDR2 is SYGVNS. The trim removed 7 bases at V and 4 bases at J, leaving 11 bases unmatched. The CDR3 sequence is CASIKTGGSGTEAFF. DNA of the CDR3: TGTGCCAGCATCAAAACAGGGGGTTCGGGCACTGAAGCTTTCTTT.

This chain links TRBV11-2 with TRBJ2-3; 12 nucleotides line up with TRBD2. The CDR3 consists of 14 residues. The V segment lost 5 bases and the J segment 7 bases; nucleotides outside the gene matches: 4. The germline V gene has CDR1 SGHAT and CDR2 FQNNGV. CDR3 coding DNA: TGTGCCAGCAGCACCGGGACTAGCGGGCATACGCAGTATTTT. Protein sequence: CASSTGTSGHTQYF.

The CDR3 DNA follows: TGCGCCAGCAGCTTGAATACGGGAGAGACCCAGTACTTC. Protein: CASSLNTGETQYF. The genes are TRBV5-1 and TRBJ2-5, with D unresolved. The CDR3 is 13 residues long. The V gene's germline CDR1 is SGHRS and CDR2 YFSETQ. V was pared by 1 base and J by 4 bases, with 8 bases between.

The CDR3, as DNA: TGCGCCAGCAGCCAAGGTGCGGGGGGTGGGCCCGGGGAGCTGTTTTTT. Residues: CASSQGAGGGPGELFF. The chain uses TRBV4-1 and TRBJ2-2, with 8 nucleotides matching TRBD2. The germline gives CDR1 MGHRA, CDR2 YSYEKL. The CDR3 has 16 amino acids. Trimming at V came to 1 base and at J to 6 bases, leaving 7 bases not matched to a gene.

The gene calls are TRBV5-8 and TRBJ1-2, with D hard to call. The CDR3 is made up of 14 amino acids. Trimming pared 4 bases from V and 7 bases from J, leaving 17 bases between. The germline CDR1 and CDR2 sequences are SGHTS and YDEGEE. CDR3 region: CASSRTTRTAGYTF. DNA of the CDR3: TGTGCCAGCAGCCGGACTACCCGGACGGCTGGCTACACCTTC.

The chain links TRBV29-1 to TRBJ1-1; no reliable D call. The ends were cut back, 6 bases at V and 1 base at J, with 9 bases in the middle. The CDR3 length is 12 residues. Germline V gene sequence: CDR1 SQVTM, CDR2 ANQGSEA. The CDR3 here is CSVNRGNTEAFF. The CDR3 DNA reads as TGCAGCGTGAATCGGGGGAACACTGAAGCTTTCTTT. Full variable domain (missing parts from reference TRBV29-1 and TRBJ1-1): SAVISQKPSRDICQRGTSLTIQCQVDSQVTMMFWYRQQPGQSLTLIATANQGSEATYESGFVIDKFPISRPNLTFSTLTVSNMSPEDSSIYLCSVNRGNTEAFFGQGTRLTVV.

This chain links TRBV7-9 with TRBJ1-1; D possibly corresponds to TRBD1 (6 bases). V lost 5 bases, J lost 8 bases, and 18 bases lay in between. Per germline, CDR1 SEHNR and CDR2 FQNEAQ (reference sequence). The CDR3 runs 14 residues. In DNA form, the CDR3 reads TGTGCCAGCAGCCTGACCAGGGGTCTTACGGAAGCTTTCTTT. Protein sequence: CASSLTRGLTEAFF.

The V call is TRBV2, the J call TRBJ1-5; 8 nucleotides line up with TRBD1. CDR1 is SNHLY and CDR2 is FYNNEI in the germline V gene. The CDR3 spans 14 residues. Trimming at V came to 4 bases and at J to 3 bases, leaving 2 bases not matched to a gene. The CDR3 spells CASSGDRINQPQHF. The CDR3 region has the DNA TGTGCCAGCAGTGGGGACAGGATCAATCAGCCCCAGCATTTT. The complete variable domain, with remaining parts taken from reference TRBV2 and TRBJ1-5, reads EPEVTQTPSHQVTQMGQEVILRCVPISNHLYFYWYRQILGQKVEFLVSFYNNEISEKSEIFDDQFSVERPDGSNFTLKIRSTKLEDSAMYFCASSGDRINQPQHFGDGTRLSIL.

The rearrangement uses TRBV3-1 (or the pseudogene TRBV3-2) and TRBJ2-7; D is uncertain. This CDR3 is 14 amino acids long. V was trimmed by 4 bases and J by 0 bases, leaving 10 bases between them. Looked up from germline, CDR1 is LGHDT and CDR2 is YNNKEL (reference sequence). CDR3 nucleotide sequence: TGTGCCAGCAGCCCCCCCATTTCCTCCTACGAGCAGTACTTC. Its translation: CASSPPISSYEQYF.

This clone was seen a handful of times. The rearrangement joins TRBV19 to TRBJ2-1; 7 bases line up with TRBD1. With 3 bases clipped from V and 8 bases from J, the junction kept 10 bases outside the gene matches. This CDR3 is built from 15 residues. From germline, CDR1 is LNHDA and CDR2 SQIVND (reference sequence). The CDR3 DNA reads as TGTGCCAGTAGTATCCAGCCGGGACAGCTCCATGAGCAGTTCTTC. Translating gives CASSIQPGQLHEQFF. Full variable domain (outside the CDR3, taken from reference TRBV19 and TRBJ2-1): DGGITQSPKYLFRKEGQNVTLSCEQNLNHDAMYWYRQDPGQGLRLIYYSQIVNDFQKGDIAEGYSVSREKKESFPLTVTSAQKNPTAFYLCASSIQPGQLHEQFFGPGTRLTVL.

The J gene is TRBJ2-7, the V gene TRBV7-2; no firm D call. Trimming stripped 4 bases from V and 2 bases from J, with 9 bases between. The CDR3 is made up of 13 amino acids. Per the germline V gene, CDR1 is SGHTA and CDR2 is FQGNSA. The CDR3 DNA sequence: TGTGCCAGCAGCTCCCGACAAACCTACGAGCAGTACTTC. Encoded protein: CASSSRQTYEQYF.